A selection of T cell receptor beta chains follows, all from one sample in a study of cytotoxic CD8 clonotypes in ibrutinib-treated CLL. Measured with immunoSEQ multiplex PCR; TCRdb has only the in-frame clones, and not every one. This sample has about 86,000 clones, with roughly 86% found just once. Specimen: PBMCs, collected before ibrutinib treatment. The receptors were gathered from a human donor with chronic lymphocytic leukemia. Both conserved end residues are part of each CDR3. Each record gives: V gene, J gene, clone size, D gene, CDR3 protein, CDR3 DNA. The D gene is left open where the match is weak. Rows give clone size only sometimes, using once, few, many, or a class for an expanded clone.

V gene: TRBV29-1; J gene: TRBJ2-2; clone size: once; D gene: -; CDR3 protein: CSVERTANTGELFF; CDR3 DNA: TGCAGCGTTGAAAGGACGGCGAACACCGGGGAGCTGTTTTTT
V gene: TRBV5-1; J gene: TRBJ2-7; clone size: -; D gene: -; CDR3 protein: CASSFSGLSAENYEQYF; CDR3 DNA: TGCGCCAGCAGCTTTTCTGGACTCAGTGCAGAAAACTACGAGCAGTACTTC
V gene: TRBV5-1; J gene: TRBJ2-2; clone size: -; D gene: -; CDR3 protein: CASSSQDWTGELFF; CDR3 DNA: TGCGCCAGCAGCTCCCAGGACTGGACCGGGGAGCTGTTTTTT
V gene: TRBV7-3; J gene: TRBJ2-6; clone size: -; D gene: -; CDR3 protein: CASSLGQGWANVLTF; CDR3 DNA: TGTGCCAGCAGCTTAGGGCAGGGATGGGCCAACGTCCTGACTTTC
V gene: TRBV9; J gene: TRBJ2-2; clone size: -; D gene: TRBD2; CDR3 protein: CASSVGGLAAFTGELFF; CDR3 DNA: TGTGCCAGCAGCGTCGGGGGACTAGCGGCTTTCACCGGGGAGCTGTTTTTT
V gene: TRBV19; J gene: TRBJ2-5; clone size: -; D gene: TRBD1; CDR3 protein: CASSPWDRKWTQYF; CDR3 DNA: TGTGCCAGTAGTCCCTGGGACAGAAAGTGGACCCAGTACTTC
V gene: TRBV2; J gene: TRBJ2-1; clone size: -; D gene: -; CDR3 protein: CASSETSSYNEQFF; CDR3 DNA: TGTGCCAGCAGTGAAACCAGCTCCTACAATGAGCAGTTCTTC
V gene: TRBV6-6; J gene: TRBJ2-7; clone size: -; D gene: -; CDR3 protein: CASRGTKSSYEQYF; CDR3 DNA: TGTGCCAGCAGGGGGACAAAGAGCTCCTACGAGCAGTACTTC
V gene: TRBV7-8; J gene: TRBJ1-5; clone size: -; D gene: -; CDR3 protein: CASSRGGLMISNQPQHF; CDR3 DNA: TGTGCCAGCAGCCGAGGTGGACTGATGATTAGCAATCAGCCCCAGCATTTT
V gene: TRBV6-6; J gene: TRBJ1-1; clone size: once; D gene: -; CDR3 protein: CASSYSFTAMNTEAFF; CDR3 DNA: TGTGCCAGCAGTTACTCATTTACAGCGATGAACACTGAAGCTTTCTTT
V gene: TRBV7-9; J gene: TRBJ2-1; clone size: -; D gene: -; CDR3 protein: CASSLRASSYNEQFF; CDR3 DNA: TGTGCCAGCAGCTTAAGGGCGAGCTCCTACAATGAGCAGTTCTTC
V gene: TRBV5-6; J gene: TRBJ2-7; clone size: -; D gene: -; CDR3 protein: CASSLGTFTYEQYF; CDR3 DNA: TGTGCCAGCAGCCTCGGGACATTTACCTACGAGCAGTACTTC
V gene: TRBV19; J gene: TRBJ2-1; clone size: -; D gene: -; CDR3 protein: CATLEYISYEQFF; CDR3 DNA: TGTGCCACCCTAGAATATATATCCTATGAGCAGTTCTTC
V gene: TRBV4-2; J gene: TRBJ2-2; clone size: -; D gene: -; CDR3 protein: CASSHLTVTGELFF; CDR3 DNA: TGTGCCAGCAGCCATCTGACCGTCACCGGGGAGCTGTTTTTT
V gene: TRBV19; J gene: TRBJ1-5; clone size: -; D gene: -; CDR3 protein: CASSVTPQGMGNQPQHF; CDR3 DNA: TGTGCCAGTAGTGTGACCCCTCAGGGGATGGGCAATCAGCCCCAGCATTTT
V gene: TRBV28; J gene: TRBJ2-1; clone size: once; D gene: -; CDR3 protein: CASSLPFGQTPLYNEQFF; CDR3 DNA: TGTGCCAGCAGTTTACCCTTTGGACAGACACCCCTGTACAATGAGCAGTTCTTC
V gene: TRBV25-1; J gene: TRBJ2-2; clone size: -; D gene: -; CDR3 protein: CASSEFFTYTNTGELFF; CDR3 DNA: TGTGCCAGCAGTGAATTTTTTACTTATACGAACACCGGGGAGCTGTTTTTT
V gene: TRBV5-4; J gene: TRBJ1-1; clone size: -; D gene: -; CDR3 protein: CASSPGPIVNTEAFF; CDR3 DNA: TGTGCCAGCAGCCCGGGACCGATAGTGAACACTGAAGCTTTCTTT
V gene: TRBV5-1; J gene: TRBJ2-3; clone size: -; D gene: TRBD2; CDR3 protein: CASSLEGSGTTDTQYF; CDR3 DNA: TGCGCCAGCAGCTTGGAAGGTAGCGGGACCACAGATACGCAGTATTTT
V gene: TRBV19; J gene: TRBJ1-2; clone size: -; D gene: TRBD1; CDR3 protein: CASSPRGGTGAQSHGYTF; CDR3 DNA: TGTGCCAGTAGTCCCCGAGGCGGGACAGGGGCCCAGAGTCATGGCTACACCTTC
V gene: TRBV28; J gene: TRBJ2-1; clone size: -; D gene: -; CDR3 protein: CASSSGLSELPHNEQFF; CDR3 DNA: TGTGCCAGCAGTTCCGGACTAAGCGAGCTGCCGCACAATGAGCAGTTCTTC
V gene: TRBV7-6; J gene: TRBJ2-1; clone size: -; D gene: -; CDR3 protein: CASSYGHSSYNEQFF; CDR3 DNA: TGTGCCAGCAGCTACGGACATAGCTCCTACAATGAGCAGTTCTTC
V gene: TRBV5-1; J gene: TRBJ2-2; clone size: -; D gene: -; CDR3 protein: CASSRNRPGELFF; CDR3 DNA: TGCGCCAGCAGCCGTAACAGGCCCGGGGAGCTGTTTTTT
V gene: TRBV28; J gene: TRBJ2-3; clone size: -; D gene: TRBD1; CDR3 protein: CASRTGGDVDTQYF; CDR3 DNA: TGTGCCAGCAGGACAGGGGGGGACGTGGATACGCAGTATTTT
V gene: TRBV5-6; J gene: TRBJ1-2; clone size: -; D gene: -; CDR3 protein: CASSSPSRNYGYTF; CDR3 DNA: TGTGCCAGCAGCTCGCCCTCCAGAAACTATGGCTACACCTTC
V gene: TRBV5-1; J gene: TRBJ2-1; clone size: -; D gene: -; CDR3 protein: CASSLFTGQGTEQFF; CDR3 DNA: TGCGCCAGCAGCTTGTTCACTGGGCAGGGGACTGAGCAGTTCTTC
V gene: TRBV7-9; J gene: TRBJ2-7; clone size: -; D gene: TRBD1; CDR3 protein: CASSPGGAGTGVHEQYF; CDR3 DNA: TGTGCCAGCAGCCCCGGAGGGGCCGGGACAGGGGTCCACGAGCAGTACTTC
V gene: TRBV30; J gene: TRBJ2-5; clone size: -; D gene: -; CDR3 protein: CAWSWSIQETQYF; CDR3 DNA: TGTGCCTGGAGTTGGAGTATCCAAGAGACCCAGTACTTC
V gene: TRBV2; J gene: TRBJ2-7; clone size: few; D gene: TRBD1; CDR3 protein: CASRTGIAYEQYF; CDR3 DNA: TGTGCCAGCAGGACAGGGATCGCCTACGAGCAGTACTTC
V gene: TRBV15; J gene: TRBJ1-1; clone size: once; D gene: -; CDR3 protein: CATSRDPPNTEAFF; CDR3 DNA: TGTGCCACCAGCAGAGATCCCCCGAACACTGAAGCTTTCTTT
V gene: TRBV11-2; J gene: TRBJ2-1; clone size: -; D gene: -; CDR3 protein: CASSDARDYEQFF; CDR3 DNA: TGTGCCAGCAGCGATGCACGGGACTATGAGCAGTTCTTC
V gene: TRBV12-5; J gene: TRBJ1-5; clone size: few; D gene: -; CDR3 protein: CASGLATETRNNQPQHF; CDR3 DNA: TGTGCTAGTGGTTTGGCTACAGAAACCAGAAACAATCAGCCCCAGCATTTT
V gene: TRBV18; J gene: TRBJ1-3; clone size: -; D gene: -; CDR3 protein: CASSQDTSGNTIYF; CDR3 DNA: TGTGCCAGCTCTCAAGACACCTCTGGAAACACCATATATTTT
V gene: TRBV5-8; J gene: TRBJ1-5; clone size: -; D gene: TRBD1; CDR3 protein: CASSRGQGDRQPQHF; CDR3 DNA: TGTGCCAGCAGCCGGGGACAGGGGGATCGTCAGCCCCAGCATTTT
V gene: TRBV23-1; J gene: TRBJ2-7; clone size: -; D gene: -; CDR3 protein: CASSQSGRESYEQYF; CDR3 DNA: TGCGCCAGCAGTCAATCGGGCAGGGAATCCTACGAGCAGTACTTC
V gene: TRBV7-2; J gene: TRBJ2-7; clone size: -; D gene: -; CDR3 protein: CASSFDERYEQYF; CDR3 DNA: TGTGCCAGCAGCTTTGACGAACGGTACGAGCAGTACTTC
V gene: TRBV27; J gene: TRBJ1-5; clone size: -; D gene: -; CDR3 protein: CASSLVKDQPQHF; CDR3 DNA: TGTGCCAGCAGTTTAGTTAAGGATCAGCCCCAGCATTTT
V gene: TRBV2; J gene: TRBJ2-3; clone size: -; D gene: TRBD2; CDR3 protein: CASRGTSGNHPHTDTQYF; CDR3 DNA: TGTGCCAGCAGAGGGACTAGCGGGAACCACCCCCACACAGATACGCAGTATTTT
V gene: TRBV18; J gene: TRBJ2-1; clone size: medium-sized; D gene: -; CDR3 protein: CASSPVQGGNEQFF; CDR3 DNA: TGTGCCAGCTCACCGGTACAGGGCGGCAATGAGCAGTTCTTC
V gene: TRBV5-4; J gene: TRBJ1-3; clone size: -; D gene: -; CDR3 protein: CASSRAQGNSGNTIYF; CDR3 DNA: TGTGCCAGCAGCCGAGCACAGGGTAACTCTGGAAACACCATATATTTT
V gene: TRBV11-3; J gene: TRBJ1-5; clone size: -; D gene: -; CDR3 protein: CASSLNSGQPQHF; CDR3 DNA: TGTGCCAGCAGCTTAAACTCCGGGCAGCCCCAGCATTTT
V gene: TRBV7-2; J gene: TRBJ2-1; clone size: -; D gene: -; CDR3 protein: CASSLAIRAGGEQFF; CDR3 DNA: TGTGCCAGCAGCTTAGCTATTCGGGCCGGGGGTGAGCAGTTCTTC
V gene: TRBV9; J gene: TRBJ2-3; clone size: -; D gene: TRBD2; CDR3 protein: CASSVESGRLSDTQYF; CDR3 DNA: TGTGCCAGCAGCGTAGAAAGCGGGAGGCTCTCGGATACGCAGTATTTT
V gene: TRBV5-4; J gene: TRBJ1-2; clone size: -; D gene: -; CDR3 protein: CASSLGVQGSRTYGYTF; CDR3 DNA: TGTGCCAGCAGCTTGGGAGTTCAGGGGTCTCGTACTTATGGCTACACCTTC
V gene: TRBV9; J gene: TRBJ2-4; clone size: -; D gene: TRBD2; CDR3 protein: CASSVGEGSLAKNIQYF; CDR3 DNA: TGTGCCAGCAGCGTAGGGGAGGGGAGTCTAGCCAAAAACATTCAGTACTTC
V gene: TRBV7-2; J gene: TRBJ2-5; clone size: -; D gene: TRBD1; CDR3 protein: CASSFRDRDQETQYF; CDR3 DNA: TGTGCCAGCAGCTTCCGGGACAGGGACCAAGAGACCCAGTACTTC
V gene: TRBV7-2; J gene: TRBJ2-2; clone size: -; D gene: -; CDR3 protein: CASSIKGGGELFF; CDR3 DNA: TGTGCCAGCAGCATTAAGGGGGGCGGGGAGCTGTTTTTT
V gene: TRBV28; J gene: TRBJ1-2; clone size: -; D gene: -; CDR3 protein: CASSLRTRGYTF; CDR3 DNA: TGTGCCAGCAGCCTTAGGACGAGGGGCTACACCTTC
V gene: TRBV6-1; J gene: TRBJ2-7; clone size: -; D gene: TRBD2; CDR3 protein: CASSPPAGVNNEQYF; CDR3 DNA: TGTGCCAGCTCTCCTCCAGCGGGAGTAAATAACGAGCAGTACTTC
V gene: TRBV6-6; J gene: TRBJ1-2; clone size: once; D gene: TRBD1; CDR3 protein: CASRPGQVYGYTF; CDR3 DNA: TGTGCCAGCAGACCAGGACAGGTCTATGGCTACACCTTC
V gene: TRBV27; J gene: TRBJ1-2; clone size: -; D gene: -; CDR3 protein: CASRAVGGFNYGYTF; CDR3 DNA: TGTGCCAGCAGGGCTGTCGGGGGTTTTAACTATGGCTACACCTTC
V gene: TRBV6-5; J gene: TRBJ1-2; clone size: -; D gene: TRBD1; CDR3 protein: CASRLDRGSSGYTF; CDR3 DNA: TGTGCCAGCAGGCTGGACAGGGGATCGTCTGGCTACACCTTC
V gene: TRBV5-6; J gene: TRBJ1-2; clone size: -; D gene: -; CDR3 protein: CASSNKGIHYGYTF; CDR3 DNA: TGTGCCAGCAGCAACAAAGGCATCCACTATGGCTACACCTTC
V gene: TRBV6-5; J gene: TRBJ2-3; clone size: once; D gene: TRBD2; CDR3 protein: CASSYSSGRVDTQYF; CDR3 DNA: TGTGCCAGCAGTTATAGTAGCGGGAGAGTAGATACGCAGTATTTT
V gene: TRBV6-5; J gene: TRBJ2-1; clone size: -; D gene: -; CDR3 protein: CASSLQESSYNEQFF; CDR3 DNA: TGTGCCAGCAGTCTTCAGGAGAGCTCCTACAATGAGCAGTTCTTC
V gene: TRBV23-1; J gene: TRBJ2-7; clone size: -; D gene: -; CDR3 protein: CASSQGLSPYEQYF; CDR3 DNA: TGCGCCAGCAGTCAGGGCCTATCCCCCTACGAGCAGTACTTC
V gene: TRBV5-5; J gene: TRBJ2-1; clone size: -; D gene: -; CDR3 protein: CASSPGPISEQFF; CDR3 DNA: TGTGCCAGCAGCCCGGGACCAATTTCAGAGCAGTTCTTC